The clone carrying this T cell receptor (beta chain) came up once. This sample is drawn from a study of T cell changes during pregnancy in multiple sclerosis. Method: immunoSEQ multiplex PCR; TCRdb's copy keeps in-frame clones and lacks some. Found here are more than 55,000 clones, roughly nine tenths of them singletons; the top ten hold about 0.4%. This clonotype was sampled from a female donor with multiple sclerosis, enrolled in a pregnancy study. Sequenced material: CD4+ T cells from peripheral blood mononuclear cells, taken in the third trimester of pregnancy.

This CDR3 is CASSSRDRGYNEQFF. In DNA form, the CDR3 reads TGTGCCAGCAGCTCCCGGGACAGGGGTTACAATGAGCAGTTCTTC. The gene calls are TRBV5-4 and TRBJ2-1, with 10 positions matching TRBD1. After removal of 3 bases from V and 4 bases from J, the junction contained 4 bases not matched to a gene. The germline V gene encodes CDR1 SGHNT and CDR2 YYREEE (reference sequence). The CDR3 is 15 amino acids. The whole variable domain, remainder taken from reference TRBV5-4 and TRBJ2-1, is ETGVTQSPTHLIKTRGQQVTLRCSSQSGHNTVSWYQQALGQGPQFIFQYYREEENGRGNFPPRFSGLQFPNYSSELNVNALELDDSALYLCASSSRDRGYNEQFFGPGTRLTVL.